The clone carrying this TCR beta chain shows up as medium-sized (0.01 to 0.1%) by frequency. Its antigen is not identified. The read stops 3 residues short of the end of the CDR3; the missing end is completed from the germline J gene. CFSE-labeled recipient PBMCs were cultured 6 days with irradiated graft donor PBMCs, then FACS-sorted. These data originate in a study of Tregs in tolerant kidney transplant recipients. Profiling relied on immunoSEQ multiplex PCR, and the TCRdb table lists in-frame clones only, not all of them. Recorded here are about 2,700 clones; the top ten clones represent around 4.9%. V lost 4 bases to trimming and J lost 5 bases; unmatched junction nucleotides: 10. From germline, CDR1 is GTSNPN and CDR2 SVGIG (reference sequence). This CDR3 spans 15 amino acids.

This chain links TRBV30 with TRBJ2-3; the match to TRBD2 covers 9 bases. The clonotype originates from a human patient who received a combined kidney and bone marrow transplant. The sequencing used CD8+ T cells from blood cultured with allogeneic cells, collected before the transplant. The CDR3 DNA, read in part, is TGTGCCTGGATCCGCGCGGGAGGGCCTGGAGATACG. Translating it yields CAWIRAGGPGDT. The entire CDR3 reads CAWIRAGGPGDTQYF.